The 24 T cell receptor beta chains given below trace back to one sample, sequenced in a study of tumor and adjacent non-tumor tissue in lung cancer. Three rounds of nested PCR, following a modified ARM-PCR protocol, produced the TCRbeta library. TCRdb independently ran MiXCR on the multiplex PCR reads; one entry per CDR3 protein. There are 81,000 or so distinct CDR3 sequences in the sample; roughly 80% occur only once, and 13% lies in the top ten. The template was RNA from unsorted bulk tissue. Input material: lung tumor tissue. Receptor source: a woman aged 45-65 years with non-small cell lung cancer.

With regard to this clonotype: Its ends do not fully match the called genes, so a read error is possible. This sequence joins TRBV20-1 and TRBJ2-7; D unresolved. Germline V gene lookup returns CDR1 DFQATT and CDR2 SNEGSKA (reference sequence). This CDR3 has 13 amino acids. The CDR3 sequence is CSARDAVYPEQFF. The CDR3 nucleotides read TGCAGTGCTAGAGATGCGGTCTACCCCGAGCAATTCTTC.

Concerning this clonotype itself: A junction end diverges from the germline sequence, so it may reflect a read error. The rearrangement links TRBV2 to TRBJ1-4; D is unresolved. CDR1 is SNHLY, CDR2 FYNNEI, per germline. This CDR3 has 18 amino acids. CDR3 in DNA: TGTGCCAGCAGTGCCCAGCCAGCCATACTAGCAACTAATGAAAAACTGTATTTT. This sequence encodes CASSAQPAILATNEKLYF.

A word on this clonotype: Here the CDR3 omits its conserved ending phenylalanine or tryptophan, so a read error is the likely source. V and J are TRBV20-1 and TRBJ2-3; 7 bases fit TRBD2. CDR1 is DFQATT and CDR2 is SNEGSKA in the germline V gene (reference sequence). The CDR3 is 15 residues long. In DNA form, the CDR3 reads TGCAGTGTTAGAGATTTCGGGGGGACTTCTGGTACGCAGTATTCT. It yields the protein CSVRDFGGTSGTQYS.

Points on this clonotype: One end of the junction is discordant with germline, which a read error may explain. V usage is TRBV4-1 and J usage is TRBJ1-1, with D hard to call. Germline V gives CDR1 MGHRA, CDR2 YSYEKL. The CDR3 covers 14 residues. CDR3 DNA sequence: TGCGCCAGCAGCCAAGGGATTATGTGCACTGAAGCTTTTTTC. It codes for CASSQGIMCTEAFF.

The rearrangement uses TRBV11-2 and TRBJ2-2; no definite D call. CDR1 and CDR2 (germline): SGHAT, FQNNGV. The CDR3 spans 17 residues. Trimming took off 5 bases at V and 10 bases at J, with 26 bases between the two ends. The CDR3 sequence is CASSRRSVSEGSVELFF. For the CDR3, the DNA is TGTGCCAGCAGCCGAAGGTCAGTCAGCGAAGGATCCGTGGAGCTGTTTTTT.

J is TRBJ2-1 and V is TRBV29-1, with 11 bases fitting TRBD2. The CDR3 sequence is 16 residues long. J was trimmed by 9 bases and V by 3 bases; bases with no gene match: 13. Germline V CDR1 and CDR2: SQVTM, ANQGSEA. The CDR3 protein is CSVDTSGSYRAIEQFF. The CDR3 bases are TGCAGCGTTGATACTAGCGGGAGTTACCGGGCGATTGAGCAGTTCTTC.

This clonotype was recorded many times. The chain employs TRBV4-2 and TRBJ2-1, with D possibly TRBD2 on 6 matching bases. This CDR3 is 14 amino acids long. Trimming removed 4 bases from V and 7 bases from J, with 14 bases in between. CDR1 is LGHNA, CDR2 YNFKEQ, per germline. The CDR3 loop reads CASSPGLVANEQFF. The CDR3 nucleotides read TGTGCCAGCAGCCCGGGACTTGTAGCTAATGAGCAGTTCTTC.

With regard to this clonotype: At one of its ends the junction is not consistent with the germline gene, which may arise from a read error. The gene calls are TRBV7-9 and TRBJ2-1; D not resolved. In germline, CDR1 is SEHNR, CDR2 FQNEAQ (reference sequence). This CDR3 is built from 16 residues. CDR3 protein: CTSSLETASSYNEQFF. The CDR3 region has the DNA TGTACCAGCAGCTTAGAGACGGCAAGCTCCTACAATGAGCAGTTCTTC.

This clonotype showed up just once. The CDR3 protein is CSARVSGASGRAFQETQYF. DNA for the CDR3: TGCAGTGCTAGAGTTTCTGGGGCTAGTGGGAGGGCCTTCCAAGAGACCCAGTACTTC. The chain carries TRBV20-1 and TRBJ2-5; 7 bases agree with TRBD2. CDR1 and CDR2 (germline): DFQATT, SNEGSKA (reference sequence). This CDR3 spans 19 amino acids. The J segment lost 1 base and the V segment lost 1 base, leaving 18 bases of the junction unmatched.

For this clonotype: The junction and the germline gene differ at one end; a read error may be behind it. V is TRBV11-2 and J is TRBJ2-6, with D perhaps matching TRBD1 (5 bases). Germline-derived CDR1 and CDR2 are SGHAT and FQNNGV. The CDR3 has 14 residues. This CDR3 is CASSFLSGANVQTF. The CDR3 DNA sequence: TGTGCCAGCAGCTTCCTCTCTGGGGCCAACGTCCAGACTTTC. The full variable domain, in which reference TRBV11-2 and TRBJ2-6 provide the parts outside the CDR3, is EAGVAQSPRYKIIEKRQSVAFWCNPISGHATLYWYQQILGQGPKLLIQFQNNGVVDDSQLPKDRFSAERLKGVDSTLKIQPAKLEDSAVYLCASSFLSGANVQTFGAGSRLTVL.

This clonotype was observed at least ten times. The CDR3 reads CASSQAQGAGKNIQYF. The CDR3 DNA reads as TGCGCCAGCAGCCAAGCACAGGGGGCCGGCAAAAACATTCAGTACTTC. The chain links TRBV4-1 to TRBJ2-4, with 9 bases fitting TRBD1. Germline V gene sequence: CDR1 MGHRA, CDR2 YSYEKL. The CDR3 loop spans 16 amino acids. The V segment lost 1 base and the J segment 3 bases; nucleotides outside the gene matches: 4.

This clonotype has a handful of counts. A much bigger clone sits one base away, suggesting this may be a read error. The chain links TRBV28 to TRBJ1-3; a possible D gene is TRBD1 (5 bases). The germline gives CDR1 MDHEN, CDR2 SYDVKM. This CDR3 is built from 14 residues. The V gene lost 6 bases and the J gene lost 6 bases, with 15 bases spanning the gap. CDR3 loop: CASSQVGGVNTIYF. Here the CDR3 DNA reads TGTGCCAGCAGCCAAGTTGGGGGTGTAAACACCATATATTTT.

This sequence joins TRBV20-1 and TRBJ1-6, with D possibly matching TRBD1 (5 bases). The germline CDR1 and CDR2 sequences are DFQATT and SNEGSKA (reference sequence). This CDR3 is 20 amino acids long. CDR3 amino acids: CSVRRIGVVSRVEQGSPLHF. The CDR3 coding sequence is TGCAGCGTTCGACGGATTGGGGTCGTGTCTCGGGTGGAGCAGGGATCACCCCTCCACTTT.

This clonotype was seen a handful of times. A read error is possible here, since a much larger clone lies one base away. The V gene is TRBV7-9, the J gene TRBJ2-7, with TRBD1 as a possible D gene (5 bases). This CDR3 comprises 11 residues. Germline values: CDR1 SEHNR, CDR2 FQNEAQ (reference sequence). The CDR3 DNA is TGTGCCATCAGCAAGGGGTACGAGCAGTACTTC. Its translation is CAISKGYEQYF.

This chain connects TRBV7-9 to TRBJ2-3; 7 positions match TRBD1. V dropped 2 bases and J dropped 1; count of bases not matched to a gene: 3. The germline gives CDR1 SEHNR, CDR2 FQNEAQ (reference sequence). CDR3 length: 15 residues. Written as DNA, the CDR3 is TGTGCCAGCAGCTTATACCAGGGGGGCACAGATACGCAGTATTTT. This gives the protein CASSLYQGGTDTQYF.

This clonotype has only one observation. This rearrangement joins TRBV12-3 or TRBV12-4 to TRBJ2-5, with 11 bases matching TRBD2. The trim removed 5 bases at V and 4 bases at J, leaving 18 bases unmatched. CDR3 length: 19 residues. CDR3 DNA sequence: TGTGCCAGCAGTCCGACCGCTTTCGAACTAGCGGGGGTCGCAGAGACCCAGTACTTC. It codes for CASSPTAFELAGVAETQYF.

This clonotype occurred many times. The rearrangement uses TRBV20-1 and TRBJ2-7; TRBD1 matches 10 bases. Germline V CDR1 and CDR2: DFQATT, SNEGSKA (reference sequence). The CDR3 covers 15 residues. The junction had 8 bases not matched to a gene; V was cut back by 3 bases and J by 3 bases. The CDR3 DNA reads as TGCAGTGCTAGTGGGGACAGGGGCCGCCGCTACGAGCAGTACTTC. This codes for CSASGDRGRRYEQYF.

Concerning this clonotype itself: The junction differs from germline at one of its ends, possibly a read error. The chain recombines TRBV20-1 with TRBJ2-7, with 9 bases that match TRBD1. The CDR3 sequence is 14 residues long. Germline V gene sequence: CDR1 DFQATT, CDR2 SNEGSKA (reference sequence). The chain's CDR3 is CSARELDRGYEQYF. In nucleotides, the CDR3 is TGCAGTGCTAGAGAATTGGACAGGGGCTACGAGCAGTATTTC.

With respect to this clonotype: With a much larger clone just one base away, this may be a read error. In nucleotides, the CDR3 is TGCACCAGCAGCTTGGGTGACAGGGAGACCTACGAGCAGTACTTC. This translates into CTSSLGDRETYEQYF. J is TRBJ2-7 and V is TRBV5-1, with TRBD1 matching 7 bases. The CDR3 runs to 15 residues. The germline V gene has CDR1 SGHRS and CDR2 YFSETQ.

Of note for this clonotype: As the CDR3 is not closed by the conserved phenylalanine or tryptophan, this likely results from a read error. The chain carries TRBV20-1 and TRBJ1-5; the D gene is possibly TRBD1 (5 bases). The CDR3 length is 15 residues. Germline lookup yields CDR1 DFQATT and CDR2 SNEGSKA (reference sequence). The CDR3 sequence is CSARDQRQGFQSQHI. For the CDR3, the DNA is TGCAGTGCTAGAGACCAGCGGCAGGGTTTTCAGTCCCAGCATATT.

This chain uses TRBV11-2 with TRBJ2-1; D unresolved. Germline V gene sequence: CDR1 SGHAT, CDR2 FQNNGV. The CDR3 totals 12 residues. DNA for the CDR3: TGTGCTAGTAGCTTAAGTACCGCTAAGCAGTTCTTC. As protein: CASSLSTAKQFF.

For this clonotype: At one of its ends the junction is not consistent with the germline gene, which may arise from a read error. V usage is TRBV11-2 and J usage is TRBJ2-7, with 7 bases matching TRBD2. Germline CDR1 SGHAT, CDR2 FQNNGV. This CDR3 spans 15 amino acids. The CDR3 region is CGSSPYASGSYEQYF. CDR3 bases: TGTGGCAGCAGCCCTTATGCTAGCGGTTCCTACGAGCAGTACTTC.

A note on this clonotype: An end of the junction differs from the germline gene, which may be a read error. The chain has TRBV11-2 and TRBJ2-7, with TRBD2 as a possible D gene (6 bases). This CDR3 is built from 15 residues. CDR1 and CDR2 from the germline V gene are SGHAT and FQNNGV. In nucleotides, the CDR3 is TGTGCCAGCAGCCTTTGGGGTAGCGGTTCCTACGTGCAGTACTTC. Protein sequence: CASSLWGSGSYVQYF. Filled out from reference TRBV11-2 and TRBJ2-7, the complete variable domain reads EAGVAQSPRYKIIEKRQSVAFWCNPISGHATLYWYQQILGQGPKLLIQFQNNGVVDDSQLPKDRFSAERLKGVDSTLKIQPAKLEDSAVYLCASSLWGSGSYVQYFGPGTRLTVT.

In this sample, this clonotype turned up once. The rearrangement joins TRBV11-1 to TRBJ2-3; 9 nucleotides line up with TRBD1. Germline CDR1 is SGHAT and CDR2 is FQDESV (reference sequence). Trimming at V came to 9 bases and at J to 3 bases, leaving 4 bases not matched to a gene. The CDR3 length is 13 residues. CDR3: CARRGTGTDTQYF. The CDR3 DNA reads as TGTGCCAGGAGAGGGACAGGGACAGATACGCAGTATTTT.